This paragraph covers one TCR beta chain sequence. Antigen unknown. Trimming stripped 3 bases from V and 1 base from J, with 10 bases between. From germline, CDR1 is SGHRS and CDR2 YFSETQ. CDR3 size: 14 residues. A second PCR, run for roughly 7 to 12 cycles, used a sample-barcoded 5' primer plus a J-beta primer mix. MiXCR was run by TCRdb on the 5' RACE reads, yielding one entry per CDR3 protein. The sample lists 790,000 or so distinct CDR3 sequences, 45% to 70% seen once, with roughly 24% in the top ten. The sample belongs to a study of blood T cells in healthy people across ages. The study's findings and limits: Greater diversity and more naive CD4+ cells were seen in long-lived donors than in aged donors. The donors' CMV status was not determined, possibly confounding changes in expanded clonotypes. With age, beta diversity per million T cells declined roughly linearly, significantly by roughly 40.

The donors, healthy Caucasians from Russia, were aged roughly 6 to 100. This TCR came from a man in his forties or fifties in good health. Source material: blood. V gene TRBV5-1 combines with J gene TRBJ1-1; no clear D. The CDR3 spells CASSSVQKNTEAFF. The CDR3 DNA reads TGCGCCAGCAGCTCCGTACAGAAGAACACTGAAGCTTTCTTT. The variable domain in full, with the rest retrieved from reference TRBV5-1 and TRBJ1-1, is KAGVTQTPRYLIKTRGQQVTLSCSPISGHRSVSWYQQTPGQGLQFLFEYFSETQRNKGNFPGRFSGRQFSNSRSEMNVSTLELGDSALYLCASSSVQKNTEAFFGQGTRLTVV.